A selection of T cell receptor beta chains follows, all from one sample in a study of blood T cell repertoires in COVID-19. Profiling relied on immunoSEQ multiplex PCR, and the TCRdb table lists in-frame clones only, not all of them. The table lists some 85,000 clones, 75% to 90% of them singletons, with 19% in the top ten. Sequencing was performed on peripheral blood. The receptors come from a woman of 80 years or more with acute or convalescent COVID-19. CDR3s include the opening cysteine and the closing phenylalanine or tryptophan. D genes are given only for firm matches. Clone size, where shown, is once, few, many, or a class for clones that have expanded.

j_gene	v_gene	abundance	d_gene	CDR3nt	CDR3aa
TRBJ2-3	TRBV2	-	-	TGTGCCAGCAGTGAACAGGGGAGCACAGATACGCAGTATTTT	CASSEQGSTDTQYF
TRBJ2-3	TRBV6-5	-	-	TGTGCCAGCAGTTCCGTTCTCGATACGCAGTATTTT	CASSSVLDTQYF
TRBJ2-7	TRBV6-1	-	TRBD1	TGTGCCAGCAGTGAAGAGACAGGGTTCTCCTACGAGCAGTACTTC	CASSEETGFSYEQYF
TRBJ2-5	TRBV7-9	-	TRBD2	TGTGCCAGCAGCTTAGTCTTAGCGGGGGGCCAAGAGACCCAGTACTTC	CASSLVLAGGQETQYF
TRBJ2-7	TRBV18	-	TRBD1	TGTGCCAGCTCCCATCCGGGACAGGGCTCCTACGAGCAGTACTTC	CASSHPGQGSYEQYF
TRBJ2-3	TRBV3-1/TRBV3-2	-	-	TGTGCCAGCAGCCAATCCAGGTCCAACCAGTATTTT	CASSQSRSNQYF
TRBJ2-7	TRBV7-9	-	TRBD2	TGTGCCAGCAGCCAATATAGCGGGAAGGACGAGCAGTACTTC	CASSQYSGKDEQYF
TRBJ2-7	TRBV11-1	-	-	TGTGCCAGCAGCTCCGGCAGGGCCTCCTACGAGCAGTACTTC	CASSSGRASYEQYF
TRBJ2-1	TRBV11-3	once	TRBD1	TGTGCCAGCAGCTTAGTTGCAGGGGGACACAATGAGCAGTTCTTC	CASSLVAGGHNEQFF
TRBJ2-5	TRBV5-1	-	-	TGCGCCAGTACCATCGTCGGGGAGGAGACCCAGTACTTC	CASTIVGEETQYF
TRBJ1-6	TRBV5-5	-	-	TGTGCCAGCAGCCTAGATTTAGGATTGGGTTCACCCCTCCACTTT	CASSLDLGLGSPLHF
TRBJ1-2	TRBV12-3/TRBV12-4	-	TRBD1	TGTGCCAGCAGTCACCGGGACAGGGCGGGCTACACCTTC	CASSHRDRAGYTF
TRBJ2-7	TRBV7-2	-	TRBD2	TGTGCCAGCAGCTTCCCAGGACTAGCGGGAGGAATGTACTTC	CASSFPGLAGGMYF
TRBJ2-7	TRBV4-2	-	-	TGTGCCAGCAGCCAAGTGGGGCGCCTCTACGAGCAGTACTTC	CASSQVGRLYEQYF
TRBJ1-5	TRBV7-3	few	-	TGTGCCAGCAGCTTAGGGCAGAATCAGCCCCAGCATTTT	CASSLGQNQPQHF
TRBJ2-3	TRBV18	-	TRBD2	TGTGCCAGCTCACCCCTAGGACTAGCGGGAACAGATACGCAGTATTTT	CASSPLGLAGTDTQYF
TRBJ1-2	TRBV18	-	TRBD1	TGTGCCAGCTCACCACTAGGGACAGGGGGCAGAGGCTATGGCTACACCTTC	CASSPLGTGGRGYGYTF
TRBJ1-5	TRBV16	few	-	TGTGCCAGCAGCCAATCGTATGGAGTCAATCAGCCCCAGCATTTT	CASSQSYGVNQPQHF
TRBJ1-1	TRBV4-2	-	-	TGTGCCAGCAGCGGACTAGCTGGCATCGGGACTGAAGCTTTCTTT	CASSGLAGIGTEAFF
TRBJ2-7	TRBV13	-	-	TGTGCCAGCAGCTTCGGGAAGCGGGTACTCCGCGAGCAGTACTTC	CASSFGKRVLREQYF